These 26 T cell receptor beta chains originate from one sample sequenced in a study of patients and donors after allogeneic stem cell transplantation. Each CDR3 protein is one row after TCRdb ran MiXCR on the RT-PCR reads. This sample has 800,000 to 1,000,000 distinct CDR3 sequences, with roughly 18% found just once. Material for sequencing was blood, either unsorted or a sorted T cell fraction (not recorded which). These receptors came from a human donor who was either an allogeneic HSCT recipient or a stem cell or donor lymphocyte infusion donor (not recorded which). It is not recorded whose cells these are; they may come from a transplant donor.

The rearrangement joins TRBV30 to TRBJ1-2; perhaps TRBD1 as D (6 bases). CDR1 and CDR2 from the germline V gene are GTSNPN and SVGIG (reference sequence). Trimming cost V 6 bases and J 2 bases, with 10 bases left between them. This CDR3 comprises 12 residues. CDR3 sequence reads: CACLTGNYGYTF. The DNA for the CDR3 is TGTGCCTGTCTAACAGGGAACTATGGCTACACCTTC.

V is TRBV7-2 and J is TRBJ1-4; TRBD1 might be the D (6 bases). Trimming stripped 5 bases from V and 7 bases from J, with 17 bases between. The germline gives CDR1 SGHTA, CDR2 FQGNSA. The CDR3 contains 15 residues. For the CDR3, the DNA is TGTGCCAGCAGCCTCCGGACAGTTAGGGGTGAAAAACTGTTTTTT. Protein sequence: CASSLRTVRGEKLFF.

This clonotype was seen repeatedly, ten times or more. The chain carries TRBV9 and TRBJ2-1, with 7 bases that match TRBD2. CDR1 and CDR2 (germline): SGDLS, YYNGEE. After removal of 2 bases from V and 2 bases from J, the junction contained 7 bases not matched to a gene. This CDR3 has 16 amino acids. CDR3 amino acids: CASSVKAGVTYNEQFF. The DNA of the CDR3 is TGTGCCAGCAGCGTCAAGGCGGGAGTGACCTACAATGAGCAGTTCTTC.

A few counts support this clonotype. The chain carries TRBV19 and TRBJ1-2; a possible D gene is TRBD1 (6 bases). The germline CDR1 and CDR2 sequences are LNHDA and SQIVND (reference sequence). This CDR3 is built from 14 residues. The ends were cut back, 5 bases at V and 4 bases at J, with 14 bases in the middle. CDR3 sequence reads: CASSPQGGGYGYTF. The CDR3 nucleotides read TGTGCCAGTAGTCCACAGGGCGGTGGCTATGGCTACACCTTC.

CDR3: CASSGGEPLHF. The CDR3 DNA follows: TGTGCCAGCAGCGGGGGAGAACCCCTCCACTTT. This rearrangement joins TRBV21-1 to TRBJ1-6; the table's D call, TRBD1, has no DNA check behind it. TRBV21-1 is flagged as a pseudogene. The CDR3 consists of 11 residues.

Details on this clonotype: The final CDR3 position lacks the conserved phenylalanine or tryptophan, pointing to a likely read error. The chain employs TRBV5-1 and TRBJ2-2; 8 bases line up with TRBD2. CDR1 and CDR2 (germline): SGHRS, YFSETQ. Germline trimming cut 1 base from V and 7 bases from J; bases unmatched to any gene: 6. This CDR3 contains 15 residues. The CDR3 protein is CASSLSGGPNGELFS. For the CDR3, the DNA is TGCGCCAGCAGCTTGTCGGGGGGGCCTAACGGGGAGCTGTTTTCT.

There are a few counts of this clonotype. The gene calls are TRBV20-1 and TRBJ1-1, with a weak D call TRBD1 (5 bases). The germline V gene has CDR1 DFQATT and CDR2 SNEGSKA (reference sequence). Trimming pared 7 bases from V and 4 bases from J, leaving 13 bases between. CDR3 length: 12 residues. The CDR3 loop reads CSVKRGATEAFF. In DNA, the CDR3 is TGCAGTGTCAAGCGAGGGGCCACTGAAGCTTTCTTT.

This clonotype was observed a handful of times. The V and J genes are TRBV4-2 and TRBJ2-3, with 9 bases lining up with TRBD1. The CDR3 loop spans 16 amino acids. V trimming: 6 bases; J trimming: 4 bases; junction bases outside the gene matches: 11. Germline V gene sequence: CDR1 LGHNA, CDR2 YNFKEQ. DNA for the CDR3: TGTGCCAGCAGTCAGACAGGGGGGAAAGTCGCAGATACGCAGTATTTT. This translates into CASSQTGGKVADTQYF.

The rearrangement links TRBV29-1 to TRBJ2-7; TRBD2 matches at 10 bases. The CDR3 is made up of 13 amino acids. Germline V gives CDR1 SQVTM, CDR2 ANQGSEA. V shed 4 bases, J shed 6 bases, and the junction held 6 bases outside the gene matches. The CDR3 here is CSVVGLAGVEQYF. The CDR3 bases are TGCAGCGTTGTTGGGCTAGCGGGAGTCGAGCAGTACTTC.

The chain joins TRBV5-6 to TRBJ1-5; the D gene is possibly TRBD1 (5 bases). This CDR3 region has 16 residues. Germline V gene data show CDR1 as SGHDT and CDR2 as YYEEEE. Trimming took 0 bases from V and 1 from J, leaving 11 bases between them. CDR3 in DNA: TGTGCCAGCAGCTTGGGAAGGGGTAGAAGCAATCAGCCCCAGCATTTT. Its protein product is CASSLGRGRSNQPQHF.

The chain uses TRBV20-1 and TRBJ1-5; D remains ambiguous. Germline CDR1 DFQATT, CDR2 SNEGSKA (reference sequence). The CDR3 has 14 amino acids. V lost 0 bases and J lost 4, with 10 bases in between. CDR3 DNA sequence: TGCAGTGCTAGAGAGGGGAGAAGAAATCAGCCCCAGCATTTT. Its protein product is CSAREGRRNQPQHF.

In its sample, this clonotype was seen a few times. The chain couples TRBV5-1 to TRBJ2-3; possibly TRBD1 for D (5 bases). The germline CDR1 and CDR2 sequences are SGHRS and YFSETQ. The CDR3 has 16 residues. The V end lost 2 bases, the J end lost 5 bases, and 18 bases lay between the germline ends. The CDR3 DNA sequence: TGCGCCAGCAGCTTAGGGGTGGGGCAGGGTGAAGATACGCAGTATTTT. Protein sequence: CASSLGVGQGEDTQYF.

This clonotype has more than one count but fewer than ten. The gene calls are TRBV12-3 or TRBV12-4 and TRBJ2-5, with D perhaps matching TRBD2 (6 bases). Trimming took 6 bases from V and 13 from J, leaving 18 bases between them. The CDR3 extends over 12 amino acids. In DNA form, the CDR3 reads TGTGCCAGCAGGGTGGGACTGGCCGATATGTACTTC. This codes for CASRVGLADMYF.

This clonotype came up a few times. V gene TRBV4-2 combines with J gene TRBJ1-5; D possibly corresponds to TRBD1 (6 bases). Trimming left V 3 bases short and J 2 bases short, with 14 bases between. The CDR3 is made up of 16 amino acids. From germline, CDR1 is LGHNA and CDR2 YNFKEQ. CDR3 residues: CASSQDGTKGNQPQHF. The CDR3 nucleotides are TGTGCCAGCAGCCAGGACGGGACAAAGGGCAATCAGCCCCAGCATTTT.

This clonotype occurred a few times. V gene TRBV13 combines with J gene TRBJ2-3; weak D call: TRBD2 (5 bases). Trimming removed 5 bases from V and 3 bases from J, with 18 bases in between. CDR3 length: 16 amino acids. CDR1 is PRHDT, CDR2 FYEKMQ, per germline (reference sequence). The CDR3 loop reads CASSPTLASGTDTQYF. As DNA, the CDR3 is TGTGCCAGCAGCCCTACTTTGGCGAGCGGAACAGATACGCAGTATTTT. The variable domain in full, with the rest retrieved from reference TRBV13 and TRBJ2-3, is AAGVIQSPRHLIKEKRETATLKCYPIPRHDTVYWYQQGPGQDPQFLISFYEKMQSDKGSIPDRFSAQQFSDYHSELNMSSLELGDSALYFCASSPTLASGTDTQYFGPGTRLTVL.

The chain has TRBV20-1 and TRBJ1-6; D gene uncertain. CDR1 DFQATT and CDR2 SNEGSKA come from the germline V gene (reference sequence). V was pared by 3 bases and J by 6 bases, with 9 bases between. The CDR3 loop spans 13 amino acids. The CDR3 protein is CSARADVNSPLHF. CDR3 DNA: TGCAGTGCTAGGGCAGATGTTAATTCACCCCTCCACTTT.

This clonotype has only a few counts. J is TRBJ2-5 and V is TRBV20-1; the D gene could be TRBD1 or TRBD2 (6 bases each). This CDR3 has 14 amino acids. From germline, CDR1 is DFQATT and CDR2 SNEGSKA (reference sequence). V was pared by 5 bases and J by 4 bases, with 17 bases between. CDR3 in amino acids: CSASPGAARETQYF. As DNA, the CDR3 is TGCAGTGCTTCCCCGGGGGCGGCCCGAGAGACCCAGTACTTC.

This clonotype has just a few counts. The J gene is TRBJ2-2, the V gene TRBV5-1; D is undetermined. The germline gives CDR1 SGHRS, CDR2 YFSETQ. The CDR3 sequence is 15 residues long. The V end was cut by 5 bases, the J end by 1 base, with 12 bases between. Here the CDR3 DNA reads TGCGCCAGCAGTAAGGGTCGACAGAACACCGGGGAGCTGTTTTTT. The encoded protein is CASSKGRQNTGELFF.

This clonotype was detected a few times. V gene TRBV30 combines with J gene TRBJ1-2, with 8 bases aligning to TRBD1. This CDR3 comprises 14 residues. The V segment lost 4 bases and the J segment 6 bases; nucleotides outside the gene matches: 10. Looked up from germline, CDR1 is GTSNPN and CDR2 is SVGIG (reference sequence). In DNA, the CDR3 is TGTGCCTGGACAGGGGGCCCTCTCGAGGATGGCTACACCTTC. Amino acids: CAWTGGPLEDGYTF.

This rearrangement joins TRBV24-1 to TRBJ2-5; D not resolved. Germline CDR1 and CDR2: KGHDR and SFDVKD. Trimming took off 1 base at V and 4 bases at J, with 6 bases between the two ends. The CDR3 sequence is 13 residues long. This CDR3 reads CATSDFPRETQYF. The CDR3 DNA sequence: TGTGCCACCAGTGATTTCCCGAGAGAGACCCAGTACTTC.

The V and J genes are TRBV6-5 and TRBJ1-5; D unclear. The V and J ends lost 1 base and 6 bases respectively, with 16 bases between them. CDR1 is MNHEY, CDR2 SVGAGI, per germline. The CDR3 loop spans 16 amino acids. CDR3 DNA: TGTGCCAGCAGTTACTTATCCCCCGGGTGGGGTCAGCCCCAGCATTTT. It yields the protein CASSYLSPGWGQPQHF.

This sequence joins TRBV11-3 and TRBJ1-3, with unresolved D. CDR3 length equals 13 residues. Germline V gene sequence: CDR1 SGHNT, CDR2 YENEEA. V lost 5 bases and J lost 5, with 10 bases in between. The DNA for the CDR3 is TGTGCCAGCAGCCCTAGCAATCGAAACACCATATATTTT. This codes for CASSPSNRNTIYF.

This clonotype was detected many times. The rearrangement joins TRBV10-3 to TRBJ1-1, with D hard to call. Trimming took 3 bases from V and 5 from J, leaving 4 bases between them. The CDR3 has 11 residues. The germline V gene has CDR1 ENHRY and CDR2 SYGVKD. The CDR3 region has the DNA TGTGCCATCAGTGAAGGAACTGAAGCTTTCTTT. It is translated as CAISEGTEAFF.

The rearrangement uses TRBV11-1 and TRBJ2-1, with 9 positions matching TRBD2. The germline gives CDR1 SGHAT, CDR2 FQDESV (reference sequence). Trimming took 3 bases from V and 8 from J; bases not matched to a gene: 8. CDR3 length: 15 amino acids. For the CDR3, the DNA is TGTGCCAGCAGCTTTCTAGCGGGAAATAGCGATGAGCAGTTCTTC. Protein: CASSFLAGNSDEQFF.

This clonotype appeared a few times. The chain combines TRBV7-9 with TRBJ2-3, with 8 bases matching TRBD1. CDR1 SEHNR and CDR2 FQNEAQ come from the germline V gene (reference sequence). The CDR3 runs to 14 residues. V was clipped by 5 bases and J by 3 bases; unmatched bases: 4. The CDR3 region is CASSTTGVTDTQYF. CDR3 DNA sequence: TGTGCCAGCAGCACGACAGGGGTGACAGATACGCAGTATTTT. The complete variable domain, with remaining parts taken from reference TRBV7-9 and TRBJ2-3, reads DTGVSQNPRHKITKRGQNVTFRCDPISEHNRLYWYRQTLGQGPEFLTYFQNEAQLEKSRLLSDRFSAERPKGSFSTLEIQRTEQGDSAMYLCASSTTGVTDTQYFGPGTRLTVL.

The chain couples TRBV5-1 to TRBJ1-5, with 7 bases fitting TRBD1. Trimming took 4 bases from V and 3 from J; bases not matched to a gene: 7. Germline V gives CDR1 SGHRS, CDR2 YFSETQ. This CDR3 spans 15 amino acids. CDR3 in DNA: TGCGCCAGCAGCACAACAGGGGCCCCCAATCAGCCCCAGCATTTT. It translates to CASSTTGAPNQPQHF.